This T cell receptor (beta chain) was sequenced during a study of blood T cell repertoires in COVID-19. Whole-study context: Whether acute or convalescent, the COVID-19 samples came from the United States, Italy and Spain. Sample material is recorded as cDNA or gDNA derived from T cells, B-cell-depleted T cells, or PBMCs.

This clone has only a few counts. The authors' processing: By means of reference gene primer amplification, nucleated cell counts were estimated. Profiled with immunoSEQ multiplex PCR; TCRdb holds only in-frame clones, not every one. That table is the source of V, J and clone size, and D and trimming were worked out from the DNA. The sample lists approximately 83,000 clones, roughly 87% occurring once. The CDR3 totals 16 residues. Germline V gives CDR1 SGDLS, CDR2 YYNGEE. Losses at the gene ends were 4 bases for V and 5 bases for J; bases not matched to a gene: 9. The TCR originated in a man aged 70-80 years with acute or convalescent COVID-19. The rearrangement joins TRBV9 to TRBJ1-6; TRBD1 matches at 7 bases. The sequenced material came from peripheral blood. The CDR3 protein is CASSPRTGANNSPLHF. CDR3 sequence (DNA): TGTGCCAGCAGCCCACGGACAGGAGCAAATAATTCACCCCTCCACTTT. Full variable domain (rest looked up from reference TRBV9 and TRBJ1-6): DSGVTQTPKHLITATGQRVTLRCSPRSGDLSVYWYQQSLDQGLQFLIQYYNGEERAKGNILERFSAQQFPDLHSELNLSSLELGDSALYFCASSPRTGANNSPLHFGNGTRLTVT.